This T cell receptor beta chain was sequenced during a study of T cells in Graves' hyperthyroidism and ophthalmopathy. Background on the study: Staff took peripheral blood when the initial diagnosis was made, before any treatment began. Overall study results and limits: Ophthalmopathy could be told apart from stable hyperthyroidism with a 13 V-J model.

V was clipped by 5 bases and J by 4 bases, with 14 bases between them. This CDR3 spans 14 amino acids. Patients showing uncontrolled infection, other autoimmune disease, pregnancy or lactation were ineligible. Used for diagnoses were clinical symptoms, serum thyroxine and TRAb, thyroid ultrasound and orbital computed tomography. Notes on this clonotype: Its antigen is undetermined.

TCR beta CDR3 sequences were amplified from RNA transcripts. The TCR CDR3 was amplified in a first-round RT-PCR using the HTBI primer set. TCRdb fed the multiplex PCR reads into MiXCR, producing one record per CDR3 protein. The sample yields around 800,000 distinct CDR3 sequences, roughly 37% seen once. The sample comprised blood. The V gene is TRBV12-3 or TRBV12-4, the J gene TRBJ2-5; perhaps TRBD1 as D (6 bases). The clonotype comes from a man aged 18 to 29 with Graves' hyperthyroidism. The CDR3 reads CASSASGAIETQYF. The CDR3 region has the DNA TGTGCCAGCAGTGCGTCAGGGGCGATAGAGACCCAGTACTTC.